In its sample, the clone carrying this T cell receptor (beta chain) was seen many times. Antigen unknown. This sample is part of a study of human T cells and chemical hapten exposure. Study-level background: Minor volume differences among pooled libraries chiefly drove per-sample TCR yield variation. Study results and caveats: After DPC sensitization, TCRs above 1 in 1000 frequency showed no change.

This CDR3 spans 14 amino acids. The V end lost 4 bases, the J end lost 0 bases, and 9 bases lay between the germline ends. Germline lookup yields CDR1 SGHRS and CDR2 YFSETQ. Attachment of unique molecular identifiers to individual cDNA molecules was performed in the library. Authors' methods: Samples held a median of 95,638 TCRs, range about 23,224–700,000. From the RACE reads, TCRdb called clonotypes with MiXCR, one entry per CDR3 protein. In this record, the V and J calls reflect TCRdb's handling and not the investigators' own analysis. Among around 130,000 distinct CDR3 sequences listed, around 8.2% were seen once. Time point indicated: healthy volunteer bleed at 2 weeks. Extraction of total RNA was performed on unfractionated whole blood.

This receptor was obtained from a male donor in good health. Some clones in this sample may be carry-over from other donors' samples. V and J are TRBV5-1 and TRBJ2-3; D tentatively fits TRBD1 or TRBD2 (5 bases each). Material: whole blood. The CDR3 protein is CASSRGDSTDTQYF. The DNA of the CDR3 is TGCGCCAGCAGCCGAGGGGACAGCACAGATACGCAGTATTTT. The full variable domain, completed using reference TRBV5-1 and TRBJ2-3, is KAGVTQTPRYLIKTRGQQVTLSCSPISGHRSVSWYQQTPGQGLQFLFEYFSETQRNKGNFPGRFSGRQFSNSRSEMNVSTLELGDSALYLCASSRGDSTDTQYFGPGTRLTVL.